The 25 T cell receptor beta chains below come from one sample, sequenced in a study of T cell changes during pregnancy in multiple sclerosis. TCRdb's copy holds only in-frame clones and misses some; the assay was immunoSEQ multiplex PCR. The table shows fewer than 75,000 clones, with roughly 90% occurring only once. Sequenced material: CD8+ T cells from peripheral blood mononuclear cells, taken before pregnancy. The receptors were sampled from a female donor with multiple sclerosis, enrolled in a pregnancy study.

The chain links TRBV7-8 to TRBJ2-3; 11 nucleotides match TRBD2. Germline CDR1 reads SGHVS; CDR2 reads FQNEAQ. Trimming took 3 bases from V and 3 from J; bases not matched to a gene: 5. This CDR3 comprises 16 residues. Written as DNA, the CDR3 is TGTGCCAGCAGCTTTTTAGCGGGGGGGCTAACAGATACGCAGTATTTT. Its protein is CASSFLAGGLTDTQYF.

The V gene is TRBV4-1, the J gene TRBJ2-5; 7 bases line up with TRBD1. Germline V gives CDR1 MGHRA, CDR2 YSYEKL. The ends lost 4 bases at V and 2 bases at J; junction bases unmatched: 4. This CDR3 contains 14 residues. The CDR3 coding sequence is TGCGCCAGCAGCCCCTTGACAGGGCAAGAGACCCAGTACTTC. Amino acids: CASSPLTGQETQYF.

The chain joins TRBV7-9 to TRBJ2-5; a possible D gene is TRBD2 (6 bases). The CDR3 extends over 12 amino acids. With 5 bases removed from V and 4 bases from J, the gap between germline ends came to 8 bases. Germline V gene sequence: CDR1 SEHNR, CDR2 FQNEAQ (reference sequence). CDR3 sequence: CASSDGGETQYF. The CDR3 coding sequence is TGTGCCAGCAGCGACGGGGGAGAGACCCAGTACTTC.

V is TRBV23-1 and J is TRBJ1-2; 9 bases agree with TRBD1. TRBV23-1 is designated an ORF whose function remains uncertain. J lost 5 bases, V lost 3 bases, and 7 bases had no gene match. This CDR3 is 15 amino acids long. CDR3 sequence: CASSHHRDRAYGYTF. The CDR3 DNA reads TGCGCCAGCAGTCACCACCGGGACAGGGCTTATGGCTACACCTTC.

This clone was counted a single time. The gene calls are TRBV5-4 and TRBJ1-2; D uncertain. Trimming cost V 1 base and J 8 bases, with 9 bases left between them. The CDR3 covers 12 residues. Germline values: CDR1 SGHNT, CDR2 YYREEE (reference sequence). This CDR3 reads CASSLSPGGYTF. CDR3 sequence (DNA): TGTGCCAGCAGCTTGAGTCCGGGAGGCTACACCTTC.

The chain uses TRBV9 and TRBJ1-1; 9 positions match TRBD1. J gave up 9 bases and V 4 bases, and 4 bases lay outside the gene matches. Germline CDR1 reads SGDLS; CDR2 reads YYNGEE. CDR3 length: 12 residues. The CDR3 region is CASSFGTGKAFF. The CDR3, as DNA: TGTGCCAGCAGCTTCGGGACAGGGAAAGCTTTCTTT.

The CDR3 reads CASSRIGTGEWGNTGELFF. Here the CDR3 DNA reads TGTGCCAGCAGCCGCATAGGGACAGGGGAGTGGGGAAACACCGGGGAGCTGTTTTTT. The rearrangement uses TRBV9 and TRBJ2-2; 10 nucleotides match TRBD1. V trimming: 4 bases; J trimming: 2 bases; junction bases outside the gene matches: 14. Germline CDR1 and CDR2: SGDLS and YYNGEE. There are 19 residues in the CDR3.

The chain has TRBV10-2 and TRBJ1-1; D not resolved. The V end was cut by 3 bases, the J end by 1 base, with 6 bases between. Germline CDR1 WSHSY, CDR2 SAAADI. CDR3 length equals 13 residues. The CDR3 here is CASSDGENTEAFF. CDR3 nucleotides: TGCGCCAGCAGTGACGGGGAGAACACTGAAGCTTTCTTT.

This clone was picked up a small number of times. The gene calls are TRBV5-6 and TRBJ2-7; D remains ambiguous. The CDR3 consists of 11 residues. Germline V gene lookup returns CDR1 SGHDT and CDR2 YYEEEE. Trimming pared 0 bases from V and 6 bases from J, leaving 4 bases between. Written as DNA, the CDR3 is TGTGCCAGCAGCTTGGGGCTCGAGCAGTACTTC. Its translation is CASSLGLEQYF.

The chain employs TRBV7-9 and TRBJ1-1; the D gene is possibly TRBD1 (6 bases). V was trimmed by 4 bases and J by 3 bases, leaving 15 bases between them. CDR3 length equals 15 residues. Germline assignment: CDR1 SEHNR and CDR2 FQNEAQ (reference sequence). Written as DNA, the CDR3 is TGTGCCAGCAGCTATCTGGACAGTGGGGACACTGAAGCTTTCTTT. This translates into CASSYLDSGDTEAFF.

The chain carries TRBV7-2 and TRBJ1-4; D remains unclear. Germline CDR1 reads SGHTA; CDR2 reads FQGNSA. The CDR3 length is 15 residues. The V end lost 0 bases, the J end lost 0 bases, and 5 bases lay between the germline ends. CDR3 residues: CASSLAAATNEKLFF. In DNA, the CDR3 is TGTGCCAGCAGCTTAGCGGCTGCAACTAATGAAAAACTGTTTTTT.

The gene calls are TRBV27 and TRBJ2-7; 8 nucleotides align to TRBD1. V trimming: 0 bases; J trimming: 3 bases; junction bases outside the gene matches: 7. The CDR3 has 16 amino acids. CDR1 is MNHEY, CDR2 SMNVEV, per germline (reference sequence). The CDR3 bases are TGTGCCAGCAGTTTATCCCCGGGGACAGGAATCTACGAGCAGTACTTC. The encoded protein is CASSLSPGTGIYEQYF.

The V gene is TRBV15, the J gene TRBJ1-1; 8 positions agree with TRBD1. V shed 3 bases and J 10 bases; nucleotides not matched to a gene: 4. Germline CDR1 reads LNHNV; CDR2 reads YYDKDF (reference sequence). The CDR3 is 12 residues long. CDR3 in DNA: TGTGCCACCAGCAGCACAACAGGGGGAGCTTTCTTT. Its translation: CATSSTTGGAFF.

The chain is built from TRBV2 and TRBJ2-7; D is possibly TRBD1 (5 bases). V lost 6 bases and J lost 1, with 7 bases in between. The CDR3 length is 12 residues. The germline CDR1 and CDR2 sequences are SNHLY and FYNNEI. The CDR3 here is CASRPGSYEQYF. CDR3 nucleotides: TGTGCCAGCAGGCCAGGGTCCTACGAGCAGTACTTC.

Remarks on this clone: One end of the junction varies from germline; a read error may be responsible. CDR3 nucleotide sequence: TGTGCCAGCAGCGCTGGCTCCTCCGAGCAGTACTTC. Protein product: CASSAGSSEQYF. The rearrangement links TRBV9 to TRBJ2-7; D call uncertain. The CDR3 has 12 amino acids. Germline lookup yields CDR1 SGDLS and CDR2 YYNGEE.

Only a few counts were recorded for this clone. V is TRBV2 and J is TRBJ2-7; the D is unclear. Germline V gene lookup returns CDR1 SNHLY and CDR2 FYNNEI. V was cut by 3 bases and J by 7 bases, with 13 bases left in between. The CDR3 is 13 amino acids. The CDR3 coding sequence is TGTGCCAGCAGTGACCCGGAGAGACGGGAGCAGTACTTC. Translated, it gives CASSDPERREQYF.

The chain couples TRBV7-9 to TRBJ2-5, with 11 bases identical to TRBD2. CDR1 and CDR2 from the germline V gene are SEHNR and FQNEAQ (reference sequence). The length of the CDR3 is 16 residues. V lost 2 bases to trimming and J lost 2 bases; unmatched junction nucleotides: 4. DNA for the CDR3: TGTGCCAGCAGCTTAATTGGGACTAGCGGACAAGAGACCCAGTACTTC. Amino acids: CASSLIGTSGQETQYF.

V gene TRBV19 combines with J gene TRBJ1-1, with 7 bases that match TRBD1. V lost 3 bases, J lost 1 base, and 5 bases stayed unmatched. The CDR3 extends over 15 amino acids. Germline V gene data show CDR1 as LNHDA and CDR2 as SQIVND (reference sequence). DNA for the CDR3: TGTGCCAGTAGTATCTTTGGGACAGCGAACACTGAAGCTTTCTTT. It specifies CASSIFGTANTEAFF.

The chain carries TRBV6-5 and TRBJ2-7; TRBD1 matches at 7 bases. The V segment lost 2 bases and the J segment 5 bases; nucleotides outside the gene matches: 9. The CDR3 runs 15 residues. Germline CDR1 MNHEY, CDR2 SVGAGI. Here the CDR3 DNA reads TGTGCCAGCAGTTACCGAGCAAACAGGGGAGACGAGCAGTACTTC. Translation gives CASSYRANRGDEQYF.

The chain couples TRBV7-6 to TRBJ2-7, with D uncertain. V dropped 0 bases and J dropped 0 bases, with 9 bases sitting between them. Germline CDR1 and CDR2: SGHVS and FNYEAQ. There are 15 residues in the CDR3. The CDR3 bases are TGTGCCAGCAGCTTAGCACCCCTTAGCTCCTACGAGCAGTACTTC. Its translation is CASSLAPLSSYEQYF.

V is TRBV6-5 and J is TRBJ2-5, with D perhaps matching TRBD2 (5 bases). The CDR3 totals 14 residues. Germline loops: CDR1 MNHEY, CDR2 SVGAGI. V gave up 2 bases and J gave up 1 base, with 8 bases separating them. CDR3 amino acids: CASSYDGLQETQYF. Here the CDR3 DNA reads TGTGCCAGCAGTTACGACGGACTCCAAGAGACCCAGTACTTC.

This chain links TRBV19 with TRBJ2-3; D perhaps matches TRBD2 (5 bases). V lost 9 bases and J lost 3, with 13 bases in between. This CDR3 has 13 amino acids. Looked up from germline, CDR1 is LNHDA and CDR2 is SQIVND (reference sequence). The CDR3, as DNA: TGTGCCAGCCGTAGCGTCGGAACAGATACGCAGTATTTT. This translates into CASRSVGTDTQYF.

The rearrangement uses TRBV5-6 and TRBJ1-5; maybe TRBD1 (5 bases). The CDR3 covers 14 residues. From germline, CDR1 is SGHDT and CDR2 YYEEEE. V was shortened by 0 bases and J by 6 bases, with 10 bases between the two germline ends. The CDR3 sequence: CASSLGQGGQPQHF. In DNA, the CDR3 is TGTGCCAGCAGCTTGGGGCAGGGAGGTCAGCCCCAGCATTTT.

V and J are TRBV13 and TRBJ1-1; D is unclear. Trimming pared 1 base from V and 5 bases from J, leaving 14 bases between. CDR3 length: 15 amino acids. From germline, CDR1 is PRHDT and CDR2 FYEKMQ (reference sequence). CDR3 residues: CASSLAAITKTEAFF. In nucleotides, the CDR3 is TGTGCCAGCAGCTTAGCAGCGATTACGAAGACTGAAGCTTTCTTT.

V and J are TRBV7-3 and TRBJ2-3; D uncertain. The germline CDR1 and CDR2 sequences are SGHTA and FQGTGA. V was trimmed by 5 bases and J by 0 bases, leaving 6 bases between them. The CDR3 totals 13 residues. The CDR3 spells CASSPSSTDTQYF. For the CDR3, the DNA is TGTGCCAGCAGCCCGTCTAGCACAGATACGCAGTATTTT.